Described below is a single T cell receptor beta chain sequence and its context. The entry originates in a study of OX40 agonist ivuxolimab in advanced cancers. Assay used: immunoSEQ multiplex PCR; TCRdb lists only in-frame clones, some missing. The sample has roughly 20,000 clones, around 85% seen once; the top ten hold roughly 29%. CDR1 and CDR2 from the germline V gene are SGHTA and FQGNSA. The V segment lost 2 bases and the J segment 2 bases; nucleotides outside the gene matches: 2. The CDR3 extends over 15 amino acids. The chain uses TRBV7-2 and TRBJ2-1; 8 positions agree with TRBD2. The sample here was CD4+ or CD8+ T cells sorted from blood, taken in a trial of the OX40 agonist ivuxolimab. The clonotype originates from an adult with an advanced solid tumor such as melanoma, head and neck, liver or kidney cancer. CDR3 sequence (DNA): TGTGCCAGCAGCTTAAATAGCGGGACCTACAATGAGCAGTTCTTC. It translates to CASSLNSGTYNEQFF.